This T cell receptor beta chain was found in a study of radiation and T cells in renal cell carcinoma. The sample's time point: blood 4 weeks post-SBRT, at nephrectomy. The treatment is: 15 Gy SBRT to primary tumor, nephrectomy 4 weeks later. Nephrectomy followed 15 Gy stereotactic body radiation by 4 weeks. Blood was sampled at baseline, 2 weeks and 4 weeks after SBRT. Findings and caveats of the study: Top tumor clonotypes rose in blood 2 weeks post-radiation, then contracted. Baseline intratumoral clonotype presence is unknown without pretreatment biopsies.

Method: immunoSEQ multiplex PCR; TCRdb's copy keeps in-frame clones and lacks some. Of fewer than 200,000 clones listed, roughly nine tenths were seen once; the top ten hold over 9%. The CDR3 is 15 residues long. The germline V gene has CDR1 SGHRS and CDR2 YFSETQ. Trimming shortened V by 2 bases and J by 2 bases, and 13 bases separated the two germline ends. As concerns this clone: Its antigen is as yet unknown.

The sample here was blood, taken from a patient whose treatment included radiotherapy and nephrectomy. The chain combines TRBV5-1 with TRBJ2-5; a possible D gene is TRBD1 (5 bases). The sequence was obtained from a woman aged 50 to 60 with renal cell carcinoma. The CDR3 sequence: CASSLDRFNQETQYF. CDR3 DNA sequence: TGCGCCAGCAGCTTAGACAGATTCAATCAAGAGACCCAGTACTTC.